These T cell receptor beta chains were read from a single sample in a study of blood T cell repertoires in COVID-19. Using immunoSEQ multiplex PCR, the repertoire was profiled, and TCRdb retains in-frame clones only, with some absent. Among about 240,000 clones listed, approximately 78% were seen once. The sample was peripheral blood. The receptors stem from a woman aged 55 to 70 with active or convalescent COVID-19. Both conserved end residues are part of each CDR3. The D gene is left open where the match is weak. Only some rows state a clone size, as once, few, many or a class for expanded clones.

TRBJ1-2 TRBV19 - - CASTQQGLLNYGYTF TGTGCCAGTACCCAACAGGGTTTACTTAACTATGGCTACACCTTC
TRBJ1-2 TRBV6-5 few - CASSAGAYGYTF TGTGCCAGCTCGGCTGGGGCCTATGGCTACACCTTC
TRBJ2-1 TRBV5-8 - TRBD2 CASTVTAGGGNEQFF TGTGCCAGCACCGTCACGGCCGGGGGGGGCAATGAGCAGTTCTTC
TRBJ1-6 TRBV2 - TRBD1 CASTEDRLNSPLHF TGTGCCAGCACCGAGGACAGGTTGAATTCACCCCTCCACTTT
TRBJ2-3 TRBV19 - TRBD2 CASSIERTGGGDTQYF TGTGCCAGTAGTATAGAAAGGACCGGGGGGGGAGATACGCAGTATTTT
TRBJ1-2 TRBV29-1 - TRBD1 CSVTGTGSDGYTF TGCAGCGTAACCGGGACAGGGAGCGATGGCTACACCTTC
TRBJ1-2 TRBV4-1 - TRBD1 CASSQDQLFGTGGNYGYTF TGCGCCAGCAGCCAAGATCAGTTGTTCGGGACAGGGGGCAACTATGGCTACACCTTC
TRBJ2-5 TRBV7-8 - - CATGWEETQYF TGTGCCACAGGATGGGAAGAGACCCAGTACTTC
TRBJ1-2 TRBV5-1 - - CASSLETGVSGYTF TGCGCCAGCAGCTTGGAAACGGGGGTTTCGGGCTACACCTTC
TRBJ2-7 TRBV7-2 - - CASSLGRSSYEQYF TGTGCCAGCAGCTTGGGCAGAAGCTCCTACGAGCAGTACTTC
TRBJ1-1 TRBV10-3 - TRBD1 CAISAGQGENTEAFF TGTGCCATCAGTGCGGGACAGGGGGAAAACACTGAAGCTTTCTTT
TRBJ1-2 TRBV6-5 - TRBD1 CASSYSWDRGVDGYTF TGTGCCAGCAGTTACTCTTGGGACAGGGGTGTAGATGGCTACACCTTC
TRBJ2-2 TRBV9 - TRBD2 CASSVARLAGTENTGELFF TGTGCCAGCAGCGTAGCCCGCCTAGCGGGGACGGAGAACACCGGGGAGCTGTTTTTT
TRBJ2-7 TRBV5-1 - TRBD2 CASSLGLAGMNEQYF TGCGCCAGCAGCTTGGGACTAGCGGGGATGAACGAGCAGTACTTC
TRBJ2-3 TRBV7-2 - - CASSSTSLQVPQYF TGTGCCAGCAGCTCCACCTCTTTACAGGTCCCGCAGTATTTT
TRBJ2-5 TRBV6-4 many TRBD2 CASSVTSGGQETQYF TGTGCCAGCAGTGTGACTAGCGGGGGCCAAGAGACCCAGTACTTC
TRBJ2-7 TRBV6-6 - TRBD1 CASTHGTGVYEQYF TGTGCCAGCACCCACGGGACAGGGGTCTACGAGCAGTACTTC
TRBJ1-1 TRBV3-1/TRBV3-2 - TRBD1 CASSPWGTAFDTEAFF TGTGCCAGCAGCCCATGGGGGACAGCCTTTGACACTGAAGCTTTCTTT
TRBJ2-1 TRBV2 - TRBD1 CASATGFSSYNEQFF TGTGCCAGCGCGACAGGGTTTTCCTCCTACAATGAGCAGTTCTTC
TRBJ1-2 TRBV7-2 - TRBD1 CASSLKSALQGGNGYTF TGTGCCAGCAGCTTAAAGTCCGCCCTTCAGGGGGGAAATGGCTACACCTTC
TRBJ2-1 TRBV23-1 once TRBD1 CASNTGGLDEQFF TGCGCCAGCAATACAGGGGGTCTGGATGAGCAGTTCTTC
TRBJ2-6 TRBV22-1 - - CPGSAPRDRVSVLTF TGTCCTGGGAGCGCACCTCGGGACAGGGTGAGCGTCCTGACTTTC
TRBJ1-4 TRBV30 - - CAWSVAEEKLFF TGTGCCTGGAGTGTAGCCGAAGAAAAACTGTTTTTT
TRBJ1-2 TRBV5-4 - TRBD1 CASSGRDRVGGYTF TGTGCCAGCAGCGGGAGGGACAGGGTGGGTGGCTACACCTTC